These 20 T cell receptor beta chains came from one sample sequenced in a study of OX40 agonist ivuxolimab in advanced cancers. The method was the immunoSEQ multiplex PCR assay. Imported from immuneACCESS, the table was reduced by TCRdb to in-frame sequences with V and J called. These copies leave out some clones; in studies compared against another copy, an unresolved V gene accounts for under half, and the cause of the remainder is not known. The sample profile shows roughly 25,000 clones; over 60% of them were found once. The ten biggest clones cover more than 11% of the sample. The source was CD4+ or CD8+ T cells sorted from blood, collected in a trial of the OX40 agonist ivuxolimab. These receptors all come from an adult with an advanced solid tumor such as melanoma, head and neck, liver or kidney cancer.

The V call is TRBV6-5, the J call TRBJ1-2; D remains unclear. Germline loops: CDR1 MNHEY, CDR2 SVGAGI. Trimming left V 4 bases short and J 4 bases short, with 7 bases between. This CDR3 spans 12 amino acids. The CDR3 DNA reads TGTGCCAGCAGTTCCCCCCGCTATGGCTACACCTTC. Translating gives CASSSPRYGYTF.

This chain connects TRBV5-1 to TRBJ1-6; TRBD1 aligns across 8 bases. CDR1 is SGHRS, CDR2 YFSETQ, per germline. The CDR3 contains 14 residues. J was trimmed by 8 bases and V by 5 bases; bases with no gene match: 6. CDR3 nucleotide sequence: TGCGCCAGCAGATCTCAGGGGGCTGATTCACCCCTCCACTTT. Translating it yields CASRSQGADSPLHF.

The CDR3 here is CASSSHTGTEAFF. CDR3 bases: TGTGCCAGCAGCTCCCATACTGGCACTGAAGCTTTCTTT. V gene TRBV27 combines with J gene TRBJ1-1; D not resolved. V was trimmed by 6 bases and J by 4 bases, leaving 12 bases between them. CDR3 length equals 13 residues. The germline V gene has CDR1 MNHEY and CDR2 SMNVEV (reference sequence).

Concerning this clone itself: The same CDR3 can be traced to other DNA sequences in this sample. This chain joins TRBV5-1 and TRBJ2-7; TRBD2 agrees at 7 bases. The trim removed 0 bases at V and 0 bases at J, leaving 6 bases unmatched. There are 16 residues in the CDR3. CDR1 is SGHRS and CDR2 is YFSETQ in the germline V gene. This CDR3 is CASSLGSGGSSYEQYF. CDR3 DNA: TGCGCCAGCAGCTTGGGGTCGGGGGGAAGCTCCTACGAGCAGTACTTC.

V is TRBV9 and J is TRBJ2-2; possibly TRBD2 for D (6 bases). The germline V and J ends were trimmed by 4 bases and 3 bases, with 13 bases remaining between them. Looked up from germline, CDR1 is SGDLS and CDR2 is YYNGEE. This CDR3 has 15 amino acids. CDR3 protein: CASSNRDSYTGELFF. The CDR3, as DNA: TGTGCCAGCAGCAACCGGGACTCCTACACCGGGGAGCTGTTTTTT.

This chain joins TRBV18 and TRBJ1-4, with a tentative D call TRBD1 (6 bases). V dropped 1 base and J dropped 0 bases, with 9 bases sitting between them. The germline CDR1 and CDR2 sequences are KGHSH and LQKENI. The CDR3 length is 16 residues. The CDR3 sequence is CASSPRGLATNEKLFF. CDR3 sequence (DNA): TGTGCCAGCTCACCACGGGGGCTCGCAACTAATGAAAAACTGTTTTTT. The full variable domain, in which reference TRBV18 and TRBJ1-4 provide the parts outside the CDR3, is NAGVMQNPRHLVRRRGQEARLRCSPMKGHSHVYWYRQLPEEGLKFMVYLQKENIIDESGMPKERFSAEFPKEGPSILRIQQVVRGDSAAYFCASSPRGLATNEKLFFGSGTQLSVL.

The rearrangement links TRBV18 to TRBJ2-3; D call uncertain. Trimming cost V 0 bases and J 0 bases, with 4 bases left between them. CDR1 is KGHSH, CDR2 LQKENI, per germline. The CDR3 is 14 residues long. Written as DNA, the CDR3 is TGTGCCAGCTCACCACCTGTTAGCACAGATACGCAGTATTTT. This sequence encodes CASSPPVSTDTQYF.

The chain employs TRBV11-3 and TRBJ2-1, with D unresolved. The germline V gene has CDR1 SGHNT and CDR2 YENEEA. The CDR3 is 16 amino acids. Between the trimmed V and J ends, which lost 3 bases and 6 bases, there was a span of 18 bases. The chain's CDR3 is CASSLSGSTVSNEQFF. As DNA, the CDR3 is TGTGCCAGCAGCTTGTCCGGGTCCACCGTGTCCAATGAGCAGTTCTTC.

V gene TRBV23-1 combines with J gene TRBJ1-5; no clear D. TRBV23-1 is filed as an ORF, its function uncertain. The CDR3 extends over 14 amino acids. Trimming took off 3 bases at V and 2 bases at J, with 8 bases between the two ends. CDR3 sequence (DNA): TGCGCCAGCAGTCACCGGGAAGGCAATCAGCCCCAGCATTTT. Translation gives CASSHREGNQPQHF.

The chain employs TRBV7-2 and TRBJ1-2, with TRBD1 identical over 7 bases. Germline assignment: CDR1 SGHTA and CDR2 FQGNSA. There are 14 residues in the CDR3. Trimming removed 5 bases from V and 9 bases from J; junction bases left unmatched: 12. CDR3 in DNA: TGTGCCAGCAGCCCTAGACAGGGAGCAATGAGCTACACCTTC. This encodes CASSPRQGAMSYTF.

This clone showed up just a few times. The rearrangement joins TRBV2 to TRBJ2-5; D is perhaps TRBD1 or TRBD2 (5 bases each). The germline V gene has CDR1 SNHLY and CDR2 FYNNEI. CDR3 length: 12 amino acids. Trimming stripped 8 bases from V and 5 bases from J, with 12 bases between. The CDR3 nucleotides are TGTGCCAGCGGCCCTGAGGGGGAGACCCAGTACTTC. Translation: CASGPEGETQYF.

V usage is TRBV7-2 and J usage is TRBJ1-3; weak D call: TRBD1 (5 bases). CDR1 SGHTA and CDR2 FQGNSA come from the germline V gene. CDR3 length: 15 residues. The V end lost 3 bases, the J end lost 2 bases, and 11 bases lay between the germline ends. The CDR3 protein is CASSFVRAAGNTIYF. CDR3 DNA: TGTGCCAGCAGCTTTGTCAGGGCGGCTGGAAACACCATATATTTT.

In nucleotides, the CDR3 is TGTGCCAGCAGCTCTGATTGGGGGGGGGCATCCTACGAGCAGTACTTC. The encoded protein is CASSSDWGGASYEQYF. V and J are TRBV11-2 and TRBJ2-7; tentatively, D is TRBD2 (7 bases). The V gene lost 4 bases and the J gene lost 1 base, with 17 bases spanning the gap. Germline assignment: CDR1 SGHAT and CDR2 FQNNGV. This CDR3 region has 16 residues. Full variable domain (missing parts from reference TRBV11-2 and TRBJ2-7): EAGVAQSPRYKIIEKRQSVAFWCNPISGHATLYWYQQILGQGPKLLIQFQNNGVVDDSQLPKDRFSAERLKGVDSTLKIQPAKLEDSAVYLCASSSDWGGASYEQYFGPGTRLTVT.

This clone was seen more than once but under ten times. The genes are TRBV5-5 and TRBJ1-1; D gene ambiguous. The CDR3 contains 14 residues. V shed 2 bases and J shed 1 base, with 9 bases lying between them. Germline V gives CDR1 SGHKS, CDR2 YYEKEE (reference sequence). The CDR3 protein is CASSFSQENTEAFF. CDR3 DNA: TGTGCCAGCAGCTTTTCCCAGGAGAACACTGAAGCTTTCTTT.

This CDR3 reads CASSDLSSGNTIYF. The CDR3 region has the DNA TGTGCCAGCAGCGATTTGAGCTCTGGAAACACCATATATTTT. The V and J genes are TRBV7-9 and TRBJ1-3; D unresolved. Per the germline V gene, CDR1 is SEHNR and CDR2 is FQNEAQ (reference sequence). This CDR3 has 14 amino acids. V was pared by 5 bases and J by 0 bases, with 8 bases between. Filled out from reference TRBV7-9 and TRBJ1-3, the complete variable domain reads DTGVSQNPRHKITKRGQNVTFRCDPISEHNRLYWYRQTLGQGPEFLTYFQNEAQLEKSRLLSDRFSAERPKGSFSTLEIQRTEQGDSAMYLCASSDLSSGNTIYFGEGSWLTVV.

The V gene is TRBV6-5, the J gene TRBJ2-7; D may be TRBD2 (6 bases). The V end was cut by 2 bases, the J end by 4 bases, with 18 bases between. The CDR3 has 16 amino acids. Germline CDR1 reads MNHEY; CDR2 reads SVGAGI. The CDR3 nucleotides read TGTGCCAGCAGTTACCACCCCGTGGGACTGGCATACGAGCAGTACTTC. The encoded protein is CASSYHPVGLAYEQYF.

There are a few counts of this clone. This rearrangement joins TRBV7-2 to TRBJ1-1; no firm D call. V lost 2 bases to trimming and J lost 11 bases, with 15 bases between them. Germline values: CDR1 SGHTA, CDR2 FQGNSA. The CDR3 is 13 amino acids. The CDR3 DNA is TGTGCCAGCAGCTTACCGGGCCGTAGCGGGGCTTTCTTT. As protein: CASSLPGRSGAFF.

The chain couples TRBV6-5 to TRBJ2-1; D is perhaps TRBD2 (6 bases). Germline lookup yields CDR1 MNHEY and CDR2 SVGAGI. Deletions cut 2 bases from V and 6 bases from J, with 17 bases between. This CDR3 comprises 16 residues. DNA for the CDR3: TGTGCCAGCAGTTACCGAGGAGGGGCCTTAGGCAATGAGCAGTTCTTC. This translates into CASSYRGGALGNEQFF.

This clone was seen a handful of times. The CDR3 DNA reads as TGTGCTACCCGCCTGGACAGGAGCACAGATACGCAGTATTTT. Its translation: CATRLDRSTDTQYF. The rearrangement uses TRBV19 and TRBJ2-3; the match to TRBD1 covers 7 bases. CDR3 length: 14 amino acids. Germline loops: CDR1 LNHDA, CDR2 SQIVND (reference sequence).

The chain links TRBV19 to TRBJ1-2; the D is unclear. The germline gives CDR1 LNHDA, CDR2 SQIVND (reference sequence). The germline V and J ends were trimmed by 1 base and 4 bases, with 4 bases remaining between them. CDR3 length: 12 amino acids. The CDR3 here is CASSIASYGYTF. The CDR3 DNA follows: TGTGCCAGTAGTATAGCCAGCTATGGCTACACCTTC.